The present T cell receptor beta chain was sequenced within a study of cytomegalovirus exposure and HLA in healthy donors. The study, taken as a whole, reports: It was 150 to 200 TCR beta chains that were listed as cytomegalovirus-associated.

A remark on this clone: No antigen is known for it.

The validation cohort, a group of 90 to 150 subjects, included the donors and was separate from the approximately 660-subject first cohort. The assay was immunoSEQ multiplex PCR, and TCRdb's table has in-frame clones only and misses some. The table records roughly 130,000 clones, approximately 89% of them present only once. The receptor was derived from a woman between 18 and 29 years old in good health and CMV-seropositive. The sequenced material came from PBMCs.

CDR3 amino acids: CASSDSGGRARDTQYF. CDR3 bases: TGTGCCAGCAGCGATAGCGGGGGACGAGCACGGGATACGCAGTATTTT. This rearrangement joins TRBV9 to TRBJ2-3; 9 bases are shared with TRBD2. CDR3 length: 16 residues. In germline, CDR1 is SGDLS, CDR2 YYNGEE. J lost 6 bases, V lost 3 bases, and 11 bases had no gene match. The variable domain in full, with the rest retrieved from reference TRBV9 and TRBJ2-3, is DSGVTQTPKHLITATGQRVTLRCSPRSGDLSVYWYQQSLDQGLQFLIQYYNGEERAKGNILERFSAQQFPDLHSELNLSSLELGDSALYFCASSDSGGRARDTQYFGPGTRLTVL.